These 27 T cell receptor beta chains came from one sample sequenced in a study of cytomegalovirus exposure and HLA in healthy donors. Produced via immunoSEQ multiplex PCR; TCRdb's table is partial and in-frame only. The sample contains more than 85,000 clones, approximately 90% of which appear only once. The sample consisted of PBMCs. The receptors derive from a woman in her 30s in good health and CMV-seropositive.

This clone occurred once. The CDR3 DNA sequence: TGTGCCAGCAGCTTAGGGGCACCCACTGAAGCTTTCTTT. Translating it yields CASSLGAPTEAFF. The V gene is TRBV7-6, the J gene TRBJ1-1; no definite D call. The CDR3 totals 13 residues. CDR1 SGHVS and CDR2 FNYEAQ come from the germline V gene. V gave up 1 base and J gave up 4 bases, with 7 bases separating them. Looking up the rest from reference TRBV7-6 and TRBJ1-1 gives the full variable domain: GAGVSQSPRYKVTKRGQDVALRCDPISGHVSLYWYRQALGQGPEFLTYFNYEAQQDKSGLPNDRFSAERPEGSISTLTIQRTEQRDSAMYRCASSLGAPTEAFFGQGTRLTVV.

The V and J genes are TRBV12-5 and TRBJ1-5; D is ambiguous. Trimming took 1 base from V and 0 from J, leaving 10 bases between them. In germline, CDR1 is LGHNT, CDR2 FRNRAP. The length of the CDR3 is 16 residues. The CDR3 region is CASGLAITDSNQPQHF. For the CDR3, the DNA is TGTGCTAGTGGTTTGGCCATAACAGATAGCAATCAGCCCCAGCATTTT.

The chain couples TRBV11-2 to TRBJ2-2, with D possibly matching TRBD2 (6 bases). Trimming shortened V by 2 bases and J by 1 base, and 11 bases separated the two germline ends. Per germline, CDR1 SGHAT and CDR2 FQNNGV. The CDR3 covers 16 residues. CDR3 DNA: TGTGCCAGCAGCTTAATAGCGGAGCAGAACACCGGGGAGCTGTTTTTT. Translation gives CASSLIAEQNTGELFF. The whole variable domain, remainder taken from reference TRBV11-2 and TRBJ2-2, is EAGVAQSPRYKIIEKRQSVAFWCNPISGHATLYWYQQILGQGPKLLIQFQNNGVVDDSQLPKDRFSAERLKGVDSTLKIQPAKLEDSAVYLCASSLIAEQNTGELFFGEGSRLTVL.

The chain links TRBV13 to TRBJ1-2; 10 nucleotides align to TRBD1. The J segment lost 4 bases and the V segment lost 5 bases, leaving 4 bases of the junction unmatched. The CDR3 totals 14 residues. Germline CDR1 is PRHDT and CDR2 is FYEKMQ (reference sequence). CDR3 DNA: TGTGCCAGCAGCCAGACAGGGGGCAGCTATGGCTACACCTTC. Residues: CASSQTGGSYGYTF.

This clone has just a few counts. The chain links TRBV6-4 to TRBJ2-1; TRBD2 matches 13 bases. Germline CDR1 MRHNA, CDR2 SNTAGT. J lost 7 bases, V lost 0 bases, and 0 bases had no gene match. This CDR3 spans 15 amino acids. Written as DNA, the CDR3 is TGTGCCAGCAGTGACTCACTAGCGGGGGGGAATGAGCAGTTCTTC. It is translated as CASSDSLAGGNEQFF.

This sequence joins TRBV10-3 and TRBJ1-4, with no clear D. The CDR3 extends over 14 amino acids. V gave up 3 bases and J gave up 7 bases, with 12 bases separating them. In germline, CDR1 is ENHRY, CDR2 SYGVKD. CDR3 coding DNA: TGTGCCATCAGTGATGGATCCCCGGGTGAAAAACTGTTTTTT. This encodes CAISDGSPGEKLFF.

This chain joins TRBV28 and TRBJ2-3; 8 positions match TRBD1. V lost 6 bases, J lost 5 bases, and 10 bases stayed unmatched. Germline CDR1 reads MDHEN; CDR2 reads SYDVKM. CDR3 length: 15 residues. CDR3 residues: CASSPSGTGGDTQYF. The CDR3 DNA is TGTGCCAGCAGCCCATCCGGGACAGGTGGAGATACGCAGTATTTT.

The V gene is TRBV10-3, the J gene TRBJ2-6; unclear D gene. The CDR3 length is 15 residues. Germline V gene lookup returns CDR1 ENHRY and CDR2 SYGVKD. V dropped 0 bases and J dropped 4 bases, with 7 bases sitting between them. The CDR3 sequence is CAISESRPGANVLTF. In DNA, the CDR3 is TGTGCCATCAGTGAGTCGAGGCCCGGGGCCAACGTCCTGACTTTC.

The chain is built from TRBV12-5 and TRBJ1-2; D gene unclear. The CDR3 runs 21 residues. The germline V gene has CDR1 LGHNT and CDR2 FRNRAP. Trimming cost V 0 bases and J 1 base, with 27 bases left between them. The CDR3 protein is CASGLVLGQRNLGGNNYGYTF. The DNA of the CDR3 is TGTGCTAGTGGTTTGGTACTCGGGCAGCGGAACCTAGGCGGCAATAACTATGGCTACACCTTC.

The J gene is TRBJ1-1, the V gene TRBV7-8, with 8 bases matching TRBD1. The CDR3 is 15 residues long. V lost 1 base and J lost 4; bases outside the gene matches: 5. Germline V lookup: CDR1 SGHVS, CDR2 FQNEAQ. The CDR3 nucleotides read TGTGCCAGCAGCTTAGGGGACAGGCTGGGCACTGAAGCTTTCTTT. Amino acids: CASSLGDRLGTEAFF.

CDR3 loop: CASSLGQKLPYEQYF. DNA of the CDR3: TGTGCCAGCAGCTTAGGGCAGAAATTACCCTACGAGCAGTACTTC. This chain joins TRBV7-2 and TRBJ2-7; D is undetermined. V lost 1 base and J lost 2, with 12 bases in between. Germline-derived CDR1 and CDR2 are SGHTA and FQGNSA. The CDR3 length is 15 residues.

This sequence joins TRBV7-2 and TRBJ2-1; no definite D call. CDR1 and CDR2 from the germline V gene are SGHTA and FQGNSA. The CDR3 sequence is 13 residues long. The ends were cut back, 8 bases at V and 0 bases at J, with 8 bases in the middle. In nucleotides, the CDR3 is TGTGCCAGCGGAGCGCCCTCCTACAATGAGCAGTTCTTC. This encodes CASGAPSYNEQFF.

This chain connects TRBV5-1 to TRBJ2-1; 7 bases are shared with TRBD2. Germline V gene lookup returns CDR1 SGHRS and CDR2 YFSETQ. Trimming at V came to 2 bases and at J to 7 bases, leaving 6 bases not matched to a gene. This CDR3 region has 14 residues. CDR3 residues: CASSFVGGGNEQFF. The DNA of the CDR3 is TGCGCCAGCAGCTTCGTGGGGGGAGGGAATGAGCAGTTCTTC.

This clone was seen just once. The chain uses TRBV27 and TRBJ2-1; D remains ambiguous. Germline CDR1 is MNHEY and CDR2 is SMNVEV (reference sequence). The CDR3 totals 17 residues. The V gene lost 2 bases and the J gene lost 1 base, with 15 bases spanning the gap. CDR3 coding DNA: TGTGCCAGCAGTTTACGTCCGTCGGAGAGGTCCTACAATGAGCAGTTCTTC. Its protein is CASSLRPSERSYNEQFF.

V and J are TRBV27 and TRBJ2-7; 12 nucleotides agree with TRBD2. Germline V gives CDR1 MNHEY, CDR2 SMNVEV (reference sequence). The CDR3 is 17 residues long. With 2 bases clipped from V and 3 bases from J, the junction kept 8 bases outside the gene matches. The CDR3 coding sequence is TGTGCCAGCAGTTTAAAGGCCGGACTAGCGGGGATCTACGAGCAGTACTTC. Amino acid sequence: CASSLKAGLAGIYEQYF.

This chain joins TRBV15 and TRBJ1-5; no clear D gene. The V gene lost 5 bases and the J gene lost 3 bases, with 14 bases spanning the gap. The germline gives CDR1 LNHNV, CDR2 YYDKDF (reference sequence). This CDR3 has 15 amino acids. CDR3 sequence reads: CATSATGVINQPQHF. CDR3 bases: TGTGCCACCAGCGCCACGGGAGTGATCAATCAGCCCCAGCATTTT. The full variable domain, in which reference TRBV15 and TRBJ1-5 provide the parts outside the CDR3, is DAMVIQNPRYQVTQFGKPVTLSCSQTLNHNVMYWYQQKSSQAPKLLFHYYDKDFNNEADTPDNFQSRRPNTSFCFLDIRSPGLGDTAMYLCATSATGVINQPQHFGDGTRLSIL.

This sequence joins TRBV19 and TRBJ2-7, with TRBD2 identical over 10 bases. CDR1 and CDR2 from the germline V gene are LNHDA and SQIVND (reference sequence). The CDR3 length is 15 residues. The V gene end was trimmed by 6 bases and the J gene end by 2 bases; junction bases not matched to a gene: 7. CDR3 nucleotide sequence: TGTGCCAGTAGCCGGACTAGCGGCCCCCCCTACGAGCAGTACTTC. Translated: CASSRTSGPPYEQYF. Full variable domain (remainder filled in from reference TRBV19 and TRBJ2-7): DGGITQSPKYLFRKEGQNVTLSCEQNLNHDAMYWYRQDPGQGLRLIYYSQIVNDFQKGDIAEGYSVSREKKESFPLTVTSAQKNPTAFYLCASSRTSGPPYEQYFGPGTRLTVT.

This chain joins TRBV19 and TRBJ2-1, with TRBD1 matching over 7 bases. In germline, CDR1 is LNHDA, CDR2 SQIVND (reference sequence). There are 14 residues in the CDR3. V gave up 7 bases and J gave up 9 bases; unmatched junction bases: 12. CDR3 sequence (DNA): TGTGCCAGTACCTCCAATGACAGGGACGGTGAGCAGTTCTTC. Protein product: CASTSNDRDGEQFF.

The genes are TRBV5-6 and TRBJ2-4; 8 nucleotides agree with TRBD1. This CDR3 region has 14 residues. CDR1 is SGHDT and CDR2 is YYEEEE in the germline V gene. Unmatched junction bases numbered 9, after V lost 5 bases and J lost 8 bases. CDR3 coding DNA: TGTGCCAGCAGAGGGGCAGGGGGCATGGACATTCAGTACTTC. Its translation is CASRGAGGMDIQYF.

The chain has TRBV29-1 and TRBJ2-1, with D possibly being TRBD2 (5 bases). Germline CDR1 reads SQVTM; CDR2 reads ANQGSEA. The CDR3 runs 11 residues. Between the trimmed V and J ends, which lost 4 bases and 8 bases, there was a span of 9 bases. CDR3 protein: CSVVDGDEQFF. In DNA, the CDR3 is TGCAGCGTTGTTGACGGGGATGAGCAGTTCTTC.

This clone has just one count. The rearrangement joins TRBV6-1 to TRBJ2-7; tentatively, D is TRBD1 (6 bases). Germline V gene lookup returns CDR1 MNHNS and CDR2 SASEGT. The CDR3 loop spans 13 amino acids. Trimming removed 3 bases from V and 12 bases from J, with 18 bases in between. The CDR3 DNA is TGTGCCAGCAGTGAGCAACGTCGCGCGACAGGGTACTTC. Translating gives CASSEQRRATGYF.

The gene calls are TRBV6-5 and TRBJ2-5; TRBD1 aligns across 7 bases. The CDR3 is 12 amino acids. V was pared by 8 bases and J by 1 base, with 1 base of the junction left unmatched. Germline V gives CDR1 MNHEY, CDR2 SVGAGI. As DNA, the CDR3 is TGTGCCAGCGGGACAGTCCAAGAGACCCAGTACTTC. Translation: CASGTVQETQYF.

V and J are TRBV4-3 and TRBJ2-3, with TRBD2 matching over 9 bases. CDR3 length equals 15 residues. Germline V gene data show CDR1 as LGHNA and CDR2 as YSLEER. Trimming took 1 base from V and 2 from J; bases not matched to a gene: 1. The CDR3 reads CASSQVAGDTDTQYF. CDR3 DNA sequence: TGCGCCAGCAGCCAAGTAGCGGGAGACACAGATACGCAGTATTTT.

The J gene is TRBJ2-7, the V gene TRBV6-5, with a weak D call TRBD2 (7 bases). The CDR3 has 14 residues. Trimming cost V 2 bases and J 3 bases, with 11 bases left between them. In germline, CDR1 is MNHEY, CDR2 SVGAGI. The CDR3 loop reads CASSYVGGDYEQYF. CDR3 in DNA: TGTGCCAGCAGTTACGTAGGGGGGGACTACGAGCAGTACTTC.

The chain uses TRBV29-1 and TRBJ2-4; D gene uncertain. The V gene's germline CDR1 is SQVTM and CDR2 ANQGSEA. CDR3 length: 12 amino acids. V was pared by 6 bases and J by 5 bases, with 11 bases between. CDR3 nucleotides: TGCAGCGTCCTGGCTTTACAAAACATTCAGTACTTC. The encoded protein is CSVLALQNIQYF.

V usage is TRBV4-2 and J usage is TRBJ2-3; no clear D gene. Trimming cost V 0 bases and J 0 bases, with 10 bases left between them. Per the germline V gene, CDR1 is LGHNA and CDR2 is YNFKEQ. The length of the CDR3 is 16 residues. CDR3: CASSQDPGGSTDTQYF. In DNA, the CDR3 is TGTGCCAGCAGCCAAGATCCCGGCGGCAGCACAGATACGCAGTATTTT.

The CDR3 DNA is TGTGCCAGCAGCTTGCAGGGGTTGGGTGAAAAACTGTTTTTT. Translation gives CASSLQGLGEKLFF. The chain combines TRBV7-9 with TRBJ1-4, with D possibly TRBD1 on 6 matching bases. The CDR3 is 14 amino acids. Per germline, CDR1 SEHNR and CDR2 FQNEAQ (reference sequence). The germline V and J ends were trimmed by 3 bases and 7 bases, with 12 bases remaining between them.